This T cell receptor beta chain was observed in a study of cytomegalovirus exposure and HLA in healthy donors. Study-level results: The authors enumerated over 150 TCR beta chains as linked to cytomegalovirus.

This clone was seen a single time. Its specificity is unknown. J lost 8 bases, V lost 3 bases, and 5 bases had no gene match. The germline gives CDR1 SGHRS, CDR2 YFSETQ. The CDR3 is made up of 14 amino acids. Clones were sequenced by immunoSEQ multiplex PCR, and TCRdb holds only the in-frame ones, with some missing. In the table there are 100,000 to 150,000 clones, around nine tenths of which are singletons. The chain recombines TRBV5-1 with TRBJ2-1; 10 bases line up with TRBD2. The TCR comes from a woman between 18 and 29 years old in good health and CMV-seronegative. Sequenced: PBMCs. In nucleotides, the CDR3 is TGCGCCAGCAGCTCACCCGGGACTAGCGATGAGCAGTTCTTC. This encodes CASSSPGTSDEQFF. The complete variable domain, with remaining parts taken from reference TRBV5-1 and TRBJ2-1, reads KAGVTQTPRYLIKTRGQQVTLSCSPISGHRSVSWYQQTPGQGLQFLFEYFSETQRNKGNFPGRFSGRQFSNSRSEMNVSTLELGDSALYLCASSSPGTSDEQFFGPGTRLTVL.